One and the same sample provided the 13 T cell receptor beta chains below, sequenced in a study of blood T cell repertoires in COVID-19. The method was immunoSEQ multiplex PCR; TCRdb's version includes in-frame clones alone and lacks a portion of them. The sample gives 200,000 to 250,000 clones, around 90% of which show up once; 10% to 13% is in the top ten. The sample consisted of PBMCs or T cells enriched from blood (not recorded which). The receptors shown here come from a man aged 30 to 45 who had recovered from COVID-19.

The rearrangement joins TRBV3-1 (or the pseudogene TRBV3-2) to TRBJ1-3; D not certain. The CDR3 is made up of 14 amino acids. Germline V gene data show CDR1 as LGHDT and CDR2 as YNNKEL (reference sequence). V gave up 8 bases and J gave up 7 bases, with 18 bases separating them. The DNA of the CDR3 is TGTGCCAGCTCCGATACGCCGTCGGGGAACACCATATATTTT. Residues: CASSDTPSGNTIYF.

This rearrangement joins TRBV2 to TRBJ1-4, with TRBD1 as a possible D gene (5 bases). The germline V gene encodes CDR1 SNHLY and CDR2 FYNNEI. The CDR3 is made up of 13 amino acids. V was clipped by 8 bases and J by 7 bases, with 14 bases between them. The CDR3 bases are TGTGCCAGCGGGACTAATCAGGGTGAAAAACTGTTTTTT. This sequence encodes CASGTNQGEKLFF.

This rearrangement joins TRBV6-5 to TRBJ2-2; D is uncertain. CDR1 is MNHEY, CDR2 SVGAGI, per germline. The CDR3 totals 13 residues. V was cut by 1 base and J by 2 bases, with 2 bases left in between. The CDR3 DNA follows: TGTGCCAGCAGTTACTTAAACACCGGGGAGCTGTTTTTT. Encoded protein: CASSYLNTGELFF.

This clone was counted between two and nine times. This rearrangement joins TRBV27 to TRBJ2-7; 12 bases agree with TRBD2. CDR1 MNHEY and CDR2 SMNVEV come from the germline V gene (reference sequence). The junction had 20 bases not matched to a gene; V was cut back by 9 bases and J by 5 bases. The CDR3 contains 18 residues. The CDR3 region has the DNA TGTGCCAGTACATCCACGGCTAGCGGGGGGGCCCTACTCCACGAGCAGTACTTC. Translated, it gives CASTSTASGGALLHEQYF.

The chain uses TRBV18 and TRBJ2-6; D is possibly TRBD2 (5 bases). V lost 4 bases and J lost 0, with 10 bases in between. CDR3 length equals 16 residues. The germline CDR1 and CDR2 sequences are KGHSH and LQKENI. The CDR3 protein is CASSLSAGSGANVLTF. The CDR3 coding sequence is TGTGCCAGCTCACTATCCGCGGGCTCTGGGGCCAACGTCCTGACTTTC.

The chain couples TRBV5-1 to TRBJ1-4; 7 nucleotides agree with TRBD1. The CDR3 has 15 amino acids. J gave up 0 bases and V 4 bases, and 3 bases lay outside the gene matches. Germline CDR1 and CDR2: SGHRS and YFSETQ. The CDR3 spells CASSPGQTTNEKLFF. The CDR3 nucleotides read TGCGCCAGCAGCCCGGGACAGACAACTAATGAAAAACTGTTTTTT. Using reference TRBV5-1 and TRBJ1-4 for the parts outside the CDR3, the full variable domain is KAGVTQTPRYLIKTRGQQVTLSCSPISGHRSVSWYQQTPGQGLQFLFEYFSETQRNKGNFPGRFSGRQFSNSRSEMNVSTLELGDSALYLCASSPGQTTNEKLFFGSGTQLSVL.

This chain uses TRBV2 with TRBJ1-1, with D perhaps TRBD1 (6 bases). The ends were cut back, 10 bases at V and 8 bases at J, with 20 bases in the middle. The germline CDR1 and CDR2 sequences are SNHLY and FYNNEI. CDR3 length equals 13 residues. CDR3 bases: TGTGCCACCTACCGGGACAAATCCCAAGAAGCTTTCTTT. It is translated as CATYRDKSQEAFF. Combining the CDR3 with reference TRBV2 and TRBJ1-1 gives the whole variable domain EPEVTQTPSHQVTQMGQEVILRCVPISNHLYFYWYRQILGQKVEFLVSFYNNEISEKSEIFDDQFSVERPDGSNFTLKIRSTKLEDSAMYFCATYRDKSQEAFFGQGTRLTVV.

V gene TRBV5-1 combines with J gene TRBJ1-1, with D maybe TRBD1 (5 bases). The CDR3 spans 15 residues. CDR1 SGHRS and CDR2 YFSETQ come from the germline V gene. Trimming took 5 bases from V and 4 from J, leaving 18 bases between them. CDR3 sequence reads: CASSGGRGDTTEAFF. The CDR3 coding sequence is TGCGCCAGCAGTGGGGGGAGGGGTGATACCACTGAAGCTTTCTTT.

This rearrangement joins TRBV7-9 to TRBJ2-3; no reliable D call. This CDR3 is 15 amino acids long. Germline V CDR1 and CDR2: SEHNR, FQNEAQ (reference sequence). V lost 4 bases to trimming and J lost 3 bases, with 14 bases between them. CDR3 sequence reads: CASSSRLKTTDTQYF. The CDR3 DNA sequence: TGTGCCAGCAGCTCAAGACTCAAAACGACAGATACGCAGTATTTT.

The genes are TRBV19 and TRBJ2-5, with D hard to call. This CDR3 comprises 14 residues. V was cut by 5 bases and J by 1 base, with 11 bases left in between. Germline V gene lookup returns CDR1 LNHDA and CDR2 SQIVND (reference sequence). Written as DNA, the CDR3 is TGTGCCAGTAGTGGTGCGCGGCCCCAAGAGACCCAGTACTTC. Protein sequence: CASSGARPQETQYF.

The V and J genes are TRBV7-2 and TRBJ1-1, with a tentative D call TRBD1 (5 bases). The CDR3 sequence is 15 residues long. Trimming cost V 5 bases and J 0 bases, with 13 bases left between them. Germline V gives CDR1 SGHTA, CDR2 FQGNSA. In nucleotides, the CDR3 is TGTGCCAGCAGCCTCAGACGGGGGATGAACACTGAAGCTTTCTTT. It specifies CASSLRRGMNTEAFF.

This clone was detected a few times. The chain joins TRBV2 to TRBJ2-2; TRBD2 matches 8 bases. V gave up 6 bases and J gave up 2 bases; unmatched junction bases: 8. Germline V gene data show CDR1 as SNHLY and CDR2 as FYNNEI. This CDR3 comprises 16 residues. CDR3 coding DNA: TGTGCCAGCAGAGAAACTAGCGGCTCCAACACCGGGGAGCTGTTTTTT. Translation gives CASRETSGSNTGELFF.

The rearrangement uses TRBV25-1 and TRBJ2-7; a weak D match, TRBD1 (5 bases). The germline V gene has CDR1 MGHDK and CDR2 SYGVNS. The CDR3 contains 11 residues. V was pared by 7 bases and J by 2 bases, with 6 bases between. CDR3 in amino acids: CASKTAYEQYF. The CDR3 nucleotides read TGTGCCAGCAAGACAGCCTACGAGCAGTACTTC.